Below are 22 T cell receptor beta chains sequenced from a single sample in a study of blood T cell repertoires in COVID-19. The repertoire was sequenced with immunoSEQ multiplex PCR; TCRdb's copy has only in-frame clones and lacks some. This table has 75,000 to 95,000 clones, roughly 88% appearing once. The sequenced sample consisted of peripheral blood. The receptors originated from a man aged 55 to 70 with acute or convalescent COVID-19.

The chain links TRBV11-1 to TRBJ2-7, with TRBD1 matching over 11 bases. The V gene end was trimmed by 5 bases and the J gene end by 3 bases; junction bases not matched to a gene: 6. CDR1 and CDR2 (germline): SGHAT, FQDESV (reference sequence). The CDR3 runs 15 residues. The CDR3 DNA follows: TGTGCCAGCAGCCCGACCGGGACAGGGGGCTACGAGCAGTACTTC. Residues: CASSPTGTGGYEQYF.

This clone occurred a few times. The V call is TRBV12-5, the J call TRBJ2-7; the match to TRBD2 covers 7 bases. With V trimmed by 0 bases and J by 2 bases, 7 bases remained unmatched. This CDR3 is 16 amino acids long. Germline V gene data show CDR1 as LGHNT and CDR2 as FRNRAP. This CDR3 is CASGLVRPGGTYEQYF. The DNA of the CDR3 is TGTGCTAGTGGTTTGGTACGGCCGGGGGGAACCTACGAGCAGTACTTC.

This chain links TRBV27 with TRBJ2-7, with 8 bases fitting TRBD1. CDR1 is MNHEY, CDR2 SMNVEV, per germline (reference sequence). Germline trimming cut 7 bases from V and 2 bases from J; bases unmatched to any gene: 10. CDR3 length: 15 residues. CDR3 DNA sequence: TGTGCCAGCACCGCGACGGGACAGGCAACCTACGAGCAGTACTTC. Residues: CASTATGQATYEQYF.

The J gene is TRBJ2-2, the V gene TRBV25-1, with TRBD1 matching over 9 bases. The V gene's germline CDR1 is MGHDK and CDR2 SYGVNS. Trimming removed 0 bases from V and 5 bases from J; junction bases left unmatched: 7. The length of the CDR3 is 17 residues. The CDR3 sequence is CASSEYGTGHSTGELFF. The CDR3 coding sequence is TGTGCCAGCAGTGAATACGGGACAGGGCACTCGACCGGGGAGCTGTTTTTT.

This clone is a singleton in its sample. The chain has TRBV29-1 and TRBJ2-6; D is possibly TRBD1 (5 bases). Germline V CDR1 and CDR2: SQVTM, ANQGSEA. Trimming took off 4 bases at V and 4 bases at J, with 11 bases between the two ends. This CDR3 comprises 14 residues. DNA for the CDR3: TGCAGCGTTGCAGGCCAGGGCGGGGCCAACGTCCTGACTTTC. Its translation is CSVAGQGGANVLTF.

This rearrangement joins TRBV28 to TRBJ1-1, with D possibly being TRBD1 (6 bases). CDR1 MDHEN and CDR2 SYDVKM come from the germline V gene. Trimming removed 2 bases from V and 5 bases from J, with 18 bases in between. The CDR3 totals 16 residues. CDR3 coding DNA: TGTGCCAGCAGTTTAACCCCCGGGCAGGGGAAGACTGAAGCTTTCTTT. Amino acid sequence: CASSLTPGQGKTEAFF.

A few counts support this clone. The J gene is TRBJ1-1, the V gene TRBV2, with D maybe TRBD1 (5 bases). The CDR3 sequence is 14 residues long. V was trimmed by 7 bases and J by 1 base, leaving 13 bases between them. Per germline, CDR1 SNHLY and CDR2 FYNNEI. Written as DNA, the CDR3 is TGTGCCAGCACCGCCCGGGGGACGAACACTGAAGCTTTCTTT. As protein: CASTARGTNTEAFF.

The CDR3, as DNA: TGCAGCGTTGAACCCCCGGGACAGGTGTACAATGAGCAGTTCTTC. As protein: CSVEPPGQVYNEQFF. The chain employs TRBV29-1 and TRBJ2-1; the match to TRBD1 covers 8 bases. Looked up from germline, CDR1 is SQVTM and CDR2 is ANQGSEA. This CDR3 is 15 amino acids long. Unmatched junction bases numbered 7, after V lost 2 bases and J lost 4 bases.

The chain recombines TRBV27 with TRBJ1-1; 7 bases match TRBD1. Germline CDR1 MNHEY, CDR2 SMNVEV (reference sequence). The V gene end was trimmed by 5 bases and the J gene end by 4 bases; junction bases not matched to a gene: 13. The CDR3 is made up of 16 amino acids. The CDR3: CASSPHRGHMGTEAFF. For the CDR3, the DNA is TGTGCCAGCAGTCCCCACAGGGGCCATATGGGCACTGAAGCTTTCTTT.

The chain has TRBV9 and TRBJ2-2, with 8 bases that match TRBD1. The CDR3 sequence is 15 residues long. In germline, CDR1 is SGDLS, CDR2 YYNGEE. J was trimmed by 3 bases and V by 3 bases; bases with no gene match: 4. As DNA, the CDR3 is TGTGCCAGCAGCGACCCAGGGGGCTACACCGGGGAGCTGTTTTTT. This translates into CASSDPGGYTGELFF.

The chain couples TRBV5-1 to TRBJ2-1; 8 nucleotides align to TRBD1. The CDR3 loop spans 15 amino acids. V lost 2 bases, J lost 7 bases, and 8 bases stayed unmatched. CDR1 is SGHRS, CDR2 YFSETQ, per germline. The CDR3 loop is CASSFGQGFGNEQFF. The CDR3 coding sequence is TGCGCCAGCAGCTTCGGACAGGGTTTCGGAAATGAGCAGTTCTTC.

The chain carries TRBV3-1 (or the pseudogene TRBV3-2) and TRBJ1-3, with TRBD1 identical over 8 bases. Per germline, CDR1 LGHDT and CDR2 YNNKEL (reference sequence). CDR3 length equals 18 residues. The V and J ends lost 1 base and 4 bases, in that order; junction bases with no gene match: 12. The CDR3 region is CASSQVQTGGQTGNTIYF. CDR3 coding DNA: TGTGCCAGCAGCCAAGTCCAAACAGGGGGTCAAACCGGAAACACCATATATTTT.

This clone was recorded once. The rearrangement joins TRBV12-3 or TRBV12-4 to TRBJ1-5, with D possibly matching TRBD1 (5 bases). Trimming stripped 6 bases from V and 9 bases from J, with 12 bases between. The CDR3 extends over 12 amino acids. The CDR3 region has the DNA TGTGCCAGCAGCTTAAGTACAGGGCCCCAGCATTTT. As protein: CASSLSTGPQHF.

This chain joins TRBV2 and TRBJ2-7; unclear D gene. V gave up 5 bases and J gave up 1 base, with 6 bases separating them. Germline V CDR1 and CDR2: SNHLY, FYNNEI. The CDR3 totals 12 residues. CDR3 coding DNA: TGTGCCAGCAGTTACAGTTCCTACGAGCAGTACGTC. This translates into CASSYSSYEQYV.

The chain carries TRBV2 and TRBJ2-1; 9 nucleotides match TRBD1. V was clipped by 6 bases and J by 7 bases; unmatched bases: 10. This CDR3 region has 15 residues. CDR1 and CDR2 from the germline V gene are SNHLY and FYNNEI. Here the CDR3 reads CASSPTGGGVNEQFF. CDR3 sequence (DNA): TGTGCCAGCAGCCCGACAGGGGGAGGGGTAAATGAGCAGTTCTTC.

The chain uses TRBV7-3 and TRBJ1-4; the match to TRBD1 covers 10 bases. Per the germline V gene, CDR1 is SGHTA and CDR2 is FQGTGA. V lost 2 bases to trimming and J lost 0 bases; unmatched junction nucleotides: 9. The CDR3 has 19 residues. CDR3 nucleotide sequence: TGTGCCAGCAGCTTATTAGGTCCCGGGACAGGGGCAACTAATGAAAAACTGTTTTTT. Its protein product is CASSLLGPGTGATNEKLFF. Together with reference TRBV7-3 and TRBJ1-4, the CDR3 gives the full variable domain: GAGVSQTPSNKVTEKGKYVELRCDPISGHTALYWYRQSLGQGPEFLIYFQGTGAADDSGLPNDRFFAVRPEGSVSTLKIQRTERGDSAVYLCASSLLGPGTGATNEKLFFGSGTQLSVL.

CDR3 bases: TGTGCCAGCTCACCACCGATTCGGCAGGGGAGTATAGTGGGCACCGGGGAGCTGTTTTTT. Translated: CASSPPIRQGSIVGTGELFF. The chain carries TRBV18 and TRBJ2-2, with D possibly TRBD1 on 6 matching bases. CDR1 is KGHSH and CDR2 is LQKENI in the germline V gene. This CDR3 is built from 20 residues. V was clipped by 0 bases and J by 4 bases, with 24 bases between them. The whole variable domain, filled in from reference TRBV18 and TRBJ2-2, reads NAGVMQNPRHLVRRRGQEARLRCSPMKGHSHVYWYRQLPEEGLKFMVYLQKENIIDESGMPKERFSAEFPKEGPSILRIQQVVRGDSAAYFCASSPPIRQGSIVGTGELFFGEGSRLTVL.

The J gene is TRBJ1-1, the V gene TRBV7-8; possible D gene TRBD1, 5 bases. V was clipped by 1 base and J by 1 base, with 7 bases between them. CDR3 length: 14 residues. From germline, CDR1 is SGHVS and CDR2 FQNEAQ. The CDR3, as DNA: TGTGCCAGCAGCTTAGTGGGGGGGAACACTGAAGCTTTCTTT. Translation gives CASSLVGGNTEAFF.

The chain employs TRBV19 and TRBJ2-5; TRBD1 agrees at 8 bases. Germline CDR1 LNHDA, CDR2 SQIVND (reference sequence). The V segment lost 6 bases and the J segment 5 bases; nucleotides outside the gene matches: 2. CDR3 length: 12 residues. The CDR3 DNA sequence: TGTGCCAGTAGCTACAGGGGGGAGACCCAGTACTTC. Translating it yields CASSYRGETQYF.

The rearrangement joins TRBV9 to TRBJ1-2; TRBD1 aligns across 9 bases. The CDR3 loop spans 15 amino acids. The J segment lost 5 bases and the V segment lost 0 bases, leaving 5 bases of the junction unmatched. Per germline, CDR1 SGDLS and CDR2 YYNGEE. The CDR3 region is CASSVASTGGYGYTF. Written as DNA, the CDR3 is TGTGCCAGCAGCGTAGCCTCGACAGGGGGGTATGGCTACACCTTC.

The V call is TRBV7-9, the J call TRBJ2-7; TRBD2 matches 7 bases. The CDR3 consists of 11 residues. From germline, CDR1 is SEHNR and CDR2 FQNEAQ (reference sequence). Unmatched junction bases numbered 0, after V lost 3 bases and J lost 7 bases. Here the CDR3 reads CASSFGGEQYF. Written as DNA, the CDR3 is TGTGCCAGCAGCTTCGGGGGGGAGCAGTACTTC.

The chain has TRBV6-6 and TRBJ2-3; the match to TRBD2 covers 8 bases. The germline gives CDR1 MNHNY, CDR2 SVGAGI (reference sequence). The J segment lost 4 bases and the V segment lost 7 bases, leaving 10 bases of the junction unmatched. The CDR3 totals 15 residues. CDR3 residues: CASTLRGGRSDTQYF. CDR3 nucleotides: TGTGCCAGCACCTTACGGGGGGGTCGGTCAGATACGCAGTATTTT.